The 24 T cell receptor beta chains below all came from one sample that was sequenced in a study of T cell repertoires in cytomegalovirus infection. TCRdb fed the reads into MiXCR, producing one record per CDR3 protein. The table lists hundreds of thousands of distinct CDR3 sequences, around 32% of them singletons. Their recognized antigens are unknown. Material: cultured CD8+ T cells from PBMCs, obtained from culture after CMV antigen stimulation. These receptors were taken from a human donor in good health (CMV status not recorded). Some clones in this sample may be carry-over from other donors' samples.

This chain uses TRBV6-6 with TRBJ2-3; TRBD2 aligns across 8 bases. Germline lookup yields CDR1 MNHNY and CDR2 SVGAGI (reference sequence). The CDR3 has 17 residues. After removal of 4 bases from V and 2 bases from J, the junction contained 11 bases not matched to a gene. The CDR3 coding sequence is TGTGCCAGCAGTTGGAGCGGGGGCCATATCCTCACAGATACGCAGTATTTT. Its protein is CASSWSGGHILTDTQYF.

The J gene is TRBJ2-7, the V gene TRBV15, with D perhaps TRBD2 (5 bases). Deletions cut 1 base from V and 2 bases from J, with 9 bases between. Germline CDR1 is LNHNV and CDR2 is YYDKDF (reference sequence). This CDR3 has 14 residues. The CDR3 DNA sequence: TGTGCCACCAGCAGAGTGCCGGGAACCTACGAGCAGTACGTC. This codes for CATSRVPGTYEQYV.

The V and J genes are TRBV6-5 and TRBJ1-2; 8 bases match TRBD1. The CDR3 runs 17 residues. J was trimmed by 8 bases and V by 0 bases; bases with no gene match: 14. Per the germline V gene, CDR1 is MNHEY and CDR2 is SVGAGI. CDR3 protein: CASSYSRYGQGSQGYTF. DNA of the CDR3: TGTGCCAGCAGTTACTCTCGCTACGGACAGGGATCCCAGGGCTACACCTTC.

This clonotype has only a few counts. The V gene is TRBV20-1, the J gene TRBJ1-5, with unresolved D. V shed 1 base and J shed 5 bases, with 24 bases lying between them. CDR3 size: 18 residues. Germline loops: CDR1 DFQATT, CDR2 SNEGSKA (reference sequence). This chain's CDR3 is CSARVFSGRKGGYQPQHF. The CDR3 bases are TGCAGTGCTAGAGTGTTCTCTGGGAGGAAGGGAGGATATCAGCCCCAGCATTTT.

This clonotype has more than one count but fewer than ten. The genes are TRBV6-1 and TRBJ2-7; weak D call: TRBD1 (6 bases). Deletions cut 6 bases from V and 5 bases from J, with 14 bases between. This CDR3 has 13 amino acids. Germline-derived CDR1 and CDR2 are MNHNS and SASEGT. The CDR3 region is CASSQTGFHEQYF. In DNA form, the CDR3 reads TGTGCCAGCAGCCAAACAGGGTTCCACGAGCAGTACTTC.

The rearrangement uses TRBV19 and TRBJ1-2; TRBD1 agrees at 8 bases. The CDR3 is made up of 13 amino acids. The germline V gene encodes CDR1 LNHDA and CDR2 SQIVND (reference sequence). V trimming: 10 bases; J trimming: 3 bases; junction bases outside the gene matches: 7. The CDR3 DNA is TGTGCCACTACGACAGGGGATTACTATGGCTACACCTTC. The encoded protein is CATTTGDYYGYTF.

Only a few counts were recorded for this clonotype. The gene calls are TRBV10-2 and TRBJ1-2; the match to TRBD1 covers 12 bases. Trimming cost V 4 bases and J 8 bases; bases outside gene matches: 5. The CDR3 is 14 residues long. The V gene's germline CDR1 is WSHSY and CDR2 SAAADI. For the CDR3, the DNA is TGCGCCAGCAGTGTCGGGACAGGGGGCCCGGGCTACACCTTC. This gives the protein CASSVGTGGPGYTF.

The sample holds a few counts of this clonotype. In DNA form, the CDR3 reads TGCAGCGCTAGGTCGAGGGAGGGATACGAATATGGCTACACCTTC. The encoded protein is CSARSREGYEYGYTF. The J gene is TRBJ1-2, the V gene TRBV29-1; D uncertain. Germline CDR1 SQVTM, CDR2 ANQGSEA. This CDR3 contains 15 residues. Trimming took off 7 bases at V and 5 bases at J, with 23 bases between the two ends.

This clonotype has only one observation. The rearrangement uses TRBV19 and TRBJ1-2; 7 bases fit TRBD1. This CDR3 has 15 amino acids. CDR1 LNHDA and CDR2 SQIVND come from the germline V gene (reference sequence). V was clipped by 2 bases and J by 6 bases; unmatched bases: 9. The CDR3 nucleotides read TGTGCCAGTAGTATAAACGGGACAGCGGGGGATGGCTACACCTTC. It is translated as CASSINGTAGDGYTF.

The V and J genes are TRBV4-3 and TRBJ1-5, with unresolved D. The V end was cut by 1 base, the J end by 0 bases, with 4 bases between. Germline loops: CDR1 LGHNA, CDR2 YSLEER. The CDR3 totals 14 residues. The CDR3 here is CASSQGNSNQPQHF. The CDR3 nucleotides read TGCGCCAGCAGCCAAGGTAATAGCAATCAGCCCCAGCATTTT.

The rearrangement joins TRBV4-1 to TRBJ2-5, with no clear D. Looked up from germline, CDR1 is MGHRA and CDR2 is YSYEKL. Trimming pared 1 base from V and 9 bases from J, leaving 15 bases between. The CDR3 contains 14 residues. The CDR3 coding sequence is TGCGCCAGCAGCCAAGTAGGGCCCCACGGAGCCCAGTACTTC. Encoded protein: CASSQVGPHGAQYF.

The rearrangement joins TRBV6-1 to TRBJ1-1; D not resolved. Germline V lookup: CDR1 MNHNS, CDR2 SASEGT. V was clipped by 5 bases and J by 4 bases, with 11 bases between them. The CDR3 spans 13 residues. CDR3 region: CASSSFLGTEAFF. The CDR3 DNA sequence: TGTGCCAGCAGTTCCTTCCTCGGCACTGAAGCTTTCTTT.

The genes are TRBV27 and TRBJ2-3; 7 bases fit TRBD2. Germline V CDR1 and CDR2: MNHEY, SMNVEV (reference sequence). This CDR3 is built from 13 residues. The J segment lost 3 bases and the V segment lost 11 bases, leaving 8 bases of the junction unmatched. The CDR3 sequence: CAVMGGKTDTQYF. DNA of the CDR3: TGTGCCGTGATGGGGGGGAAAACAGATACGCAGTATTTT.

This clonotype came up a few times. The chain has TRBV4-1 and TRBJ2-5; 10 bases match TRBD2. This CDR3 has 20 residues. The V gene's germline CDR1 is MGHRA and CDR2 YSYEKL. Germline trimming cut 0 bases from V and 4 bases from J; bases unmatched to any gene: 17. CDR3 amino acids: CASSQDGRVGAGGPGETQYF. CDR3 DNA: TGCGCCAGCAGCCAAGATGGTCGGGTAGGAGCGGGGGGGCCCGGAGAGACCCAGTACTTC.

Here the CDR3 DNA reads TGCGCCAGCAGCATGGAGGGGGGTCCCTCCTACGAGCAGTACTTC. Translating gives CASSMEGGPSYEQYF. This rearrangement joins TRBV5-1 to TRBJ2-7, with D perhaps being TRBD1 or TRBD2 (6 bases each). The V end was cut by 4 bases, the J end by 0 bases, with 14 bases between. This CDR3 has 15 amino acids. Germline V CDR1 and CDR2: SGHRS, YFSETQ.

The V call is TRBV5-6, the J call TRBJ2-3; D is perhaps TRBD2 (6 bases). The CDR3 runs 14 residues. Germline CDR1 reads SGHDT; CDR2 reads YYEEEE. Trimming cost V 6 bases and J 3 bases, with 14 bases left between them. CDR3 nucleotide sequence: TGTGCCAGCATCGGACATCGGGGGACAGATACGCAGTATTTT. Translated, it gives CASIGHRGTDTQYF.

The chain is built from TRBV5-6 and TRBJ2-5, with 7 bases matching TRBD1. The V and J ends lost 5 bases and 2 bases, in that order; junction bases with no gene match: 6. Germline assignment: CDR1 SGHDT and CDR2 YYEEEE. This CDR3 contains 14 residues. CDR3 amino acids: CASRPVQGQETQYF. CDR3 nucleotide sequence: TGTGCCAGCAGACCCGTACAGGGGCAAGAGACCCAGTACTTC.

The chain recombines TRBV29-1 with TRBJ2-3; 10 bases map to TRBD1. Germline V CDR1 and CDR2: SQVTM, ANQGSEA. V shed 0 bases, J shed 2 bases, and the junction held 8 bases outside the gene matches. This CDR3 has 17 amino acids. The CDR3 sequence: CSVEDKTGTGVTDTQYF. The CDR3 DNA is TGCAGCGTTGAAGATAAGACCGGGACAGGGGTCACAGATACGCAGTATTTT.

CDR3 region: CASSSFDSRYGYTF. As DNA, the CDR3 is TGTGCCAGCAGTTCGTTCGACAGTCGCTATGGCTACACCTTC. The rearrangement links TRBV27 to TRBJ1-2, with D perhaps TRBD1 (5 bases). V gave up 4 bases and J gave up 4 bases, with 13 bases separating them. Germline V CDR1 and CDR2: MNHEY, SMNVEV (reference sequence). The CDR3 runs 14 residues.

J is TRBJ1-6 and V is TRBV25-1; unclear D gene. The germline gives CDR1 MGHDK, CDR2 SYGVNS. V was clipped by 0 bases and J by 3 bases, with 9 bases between them. The CDR3 sequence is 16 residues long. In DNA, the CDR3 is TGTGCCAGCAGTGAATATCAGAGCTACTATAATTCACCCCTCCACTTT. This sequence encodes CASSEYQSYYNSPLHF. Combining the CDR3 with reference TRBV25-1 and TRBJ1-6 gives the whole variable domain EADIYQTPRYLVIGTGKKITLECSQTMGHDKMYWYQQDPGMELHLIHYSYGVNSTEKGDLSSESTVSRIRTEHFPLTLESARPSHTSQYLCASSEYQSYYNSPLHFGNGTRLTVT.

This clonotype was seen ten or more times. The chain carries TRBV12-3 or TRBV12-4 and TRBJ2-7, with 9 bases that match TRBD1. Trimming took 4 bases from V and 0 from J; bases not matched to a gene: 7. The CDR3 runs to 16 residues. The CDR3 DNA reads TGTGCCAGCAGTTACCTCGGGACAGGGAGCTCCTACGAGCAGTACTTC. Encoded protein: CASSYLGTGSSYEQYF.

The chain links TRBV15 to TRBJ1-6, with D perhaps TRBD1 (5 bases). Germline CDR1 reads LNHNV; CDR2 reads YYDKDF (reference sequence). Between the trimmed V and J ends, which lost 8 bases and 7 bases, there was a span of 12 bases. The CDR3 has 13 residues. The CDR3 reads CATDSPGNSPLHF. CDR3 nucleotides: TGTGCCACCGATTCCCCAGGGAATTCACCCCTCCACTTT. Filled out from reference TRBV15 and TRBJ1-6, the complete variable domain reads DAMVIQNPRYQVTQFGKPVTLSCSQTLNHNVMYWYQQKSSQAPKLLFHYYDKDFNNEADTPDNFQSRRPNTSFCFLDIRSPGLGDTAMYLCATDSPGNSPLHFGNGTRLTVT.

The sample holds many counts of this clonotype. The chain recombines TRBV7-8 with TRBJ1-2; 9 bases agree with TRBD1. Losses at the gene ends were 7 bases for V and 7 bases for J; bases not matched to a gene: 7. The germline V gene encodes CDR1 SGHVS and CDR2 FQNEAQ. This CDR3 contains 13 residues. CDR3 residues: CASNTGGAGGYTF. DNA for the CDR3: TGTGCCAGCAACACAGGGGGCGCGGGTGGCTACACCTTC.

This clonotype was detected only a few times. The V and J genes are TRBV4-1 and TRBJ2-7; TRBD2 might be the D (5 bases). Germline CDR1 reads MGHRA; CDR2 reads YSYEKL. The V and J ends lost 1 base and 3 bases respectively, with 7 bases between them. This CDR3 is 13 amino acids long. CDR3 loop: CASSQVRDYEQYV. The DNA of the CDR3 is TGCGCCAGCAGCCAAGTTCGGGACTACGAGCAGTACGTC.